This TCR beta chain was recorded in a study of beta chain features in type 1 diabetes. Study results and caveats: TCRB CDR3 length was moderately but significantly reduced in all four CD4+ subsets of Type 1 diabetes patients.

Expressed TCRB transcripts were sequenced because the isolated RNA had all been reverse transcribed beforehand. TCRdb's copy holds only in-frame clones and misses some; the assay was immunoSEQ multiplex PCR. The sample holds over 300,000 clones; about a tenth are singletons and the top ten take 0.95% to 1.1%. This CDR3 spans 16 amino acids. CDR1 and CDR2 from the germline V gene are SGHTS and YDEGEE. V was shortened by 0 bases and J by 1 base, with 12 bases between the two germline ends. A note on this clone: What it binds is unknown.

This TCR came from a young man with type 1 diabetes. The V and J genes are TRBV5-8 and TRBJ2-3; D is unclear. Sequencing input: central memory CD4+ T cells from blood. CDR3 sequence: CASSLGPLLGTDTQYF. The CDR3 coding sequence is TGTGCCAGCAGCTTGGGACCTCTTTTGGGCACAGATACGCAGTATTTT. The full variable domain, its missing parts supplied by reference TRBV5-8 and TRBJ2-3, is EAGVTQSPTHLIKTRGQQATLRCSPISGHTSVYWYQQALGLGLQFLLWYDEGEERNRGNFPPRFSGRQFPNYSSELNVNALELEDSALYLCASSLGPLLGTDTQYFGPGTRLTVL.